These 28 T cell receptor beta chains were all obtained from the same sample, sequenced in a study of cytomegalovirus exposure and HLA in healthy donors. Primers included in the PCR were 60 Vbeta and 13 Jbeta primers. The assay was immunoSEQ multiplex PCR, and TCRdb's table has in-frame clones only and misses some. The data show approximately 150,000 clones, with more than 65% seen just once and around 1.3% held by the top ten. Sequenced: PBMCs. The receptors were gathered from a woman in her forties or fifties in good health and CMV-seronegative.

CDR3 region: CASSQDPPGGIRNTIYF. CDR3 DNA sequence: TGTGCCAGCAGCCAAGACCCTCCCGGGGGTATACGAAACACCATATATTTT. V gene TRBV4-2 combines with J gene TRBJ1-3; possible D gene TRBD1, 5 bases. Trimming removed 0 bases at V and 5 bases at J, with 17 bases between. The CDR3 is 17 amino acids. Germline CDR1 LGHNA, CDR2 YNFKEQ.

This chain uses TRBV5-6 with TRBJ2-3, with D possibly TRBD2 on 6 matching bases. V was pared by 6 bases and J by 4 bases, with 18 bases between. Germline assignment: CDR1 SGHDT and CDR2 YYEEEE. This CDR3 region has 15 residues. Here the CDR3 reads CASNTPRGYPDTQYF. The DNA for the CDR3 is TGTGCCAGCAACACCCCCCGGGGGTACCCAGATACGCAGTATTTT.

V usage is TRBV28 and J usage is TRBJ1-6; 7 bases are a match to TRBD1. From germline, CDR1 is MDHEN and CDR2 SYDVKM. CDR3 size: 13 residues. V trimming: 8 bases; J trimming: 6 bases; junction bases outside the gene matches: 4. CDR3 coding DNA: TGTGCCAGCGGCAGGGGGATTAATTCACCCCTCCACTTT. Encoded protein: CASGRGINSPLHF.

This sequence joins TRBV7-2 and TRBJ1-1; D is perhaps TRBD1 (5 bases). Trimming took off 2 bases at V and 6 bases at J, with 10 bases between the two ends. The germline V gene has CDR1 SGHTA and CDR2 FQGNSA. The CDR3 runs 13 residues. This CDR3 is CASSLLRGPEAFF. The DNA of the CDR3 is TGTGCCAGCAGCTTATTAAGGGGTCCTGAAGCTTTCTTT. Together with reference TRBV7-2 and TRBJ1-1, the CDR3 gives the full variable domain: GAGVSQSPSNKVTEKGKDVELRCDPISGHTALYWYRQSLGQGLEFLIYFQGNSAPDKSGLPSDRFSAERTGGSVSTLTIQRTQQEDSAVYLCASSLLRGPEAFFGQGTRLTVV.

The chain joins TRBV7-2 to TRBJ2-7; unclear D gene. CDR1 is SGHTA, CDR2 FQGNSA, per germline. The CDR3 is 15 amino acids. The ends were cut back, 5 bases at V and 0 bases at J, with 14 bases in the middle. CDR3 coding DNA: TGTGCCAGCAGCCTCTCCCGAGTTAGCTCCTACGAGCAGTACTTC. Translating it yields CASSLSRVSSYEQYF.

The genes are TRBV5-4 and TRBJ2-5; the match to TRBD2 covers 7 bases. This CDR3 region has 16 residues. With V trimmed by 4 bases and J by 0 bases, 9 bases remained unmatched. Germline V gene data show CDR1 as SGHNT and CDR2 as YYREEE (reference sequence). CDR3 residues: CASSTELARYQETQYF. The CDR3 DNA sequence: TGTGCCAGCAGCACGGAACTAGCGAGGTACCAAGAGACCCAGTACTTC. The variable domain in full, completed from reference TRBV5-4 and TRBJ2-5, reads ETGVTQSPTHLIKTRGQQVTLRCSSQSGHNTVSWYQQALGQGPQFIFQYYREEENGRGNFPPRFSGLQFPNYSSELNVNALELDDSALYLCASSTELARYQETQYFGPGTRLLVL.

This clone showed up just once. The CDR3 DNA reads as TGTGCCAGCAGGCCACGGGACAGTTGGATTACTGAAGCTTTCTTT. Its protein product is CASRPRDSWITEAFF. The gene calls are TRBV2 and TRBJ1-1; TRBD1 matches at 7 bases. CDR3 length: 15 residues. V lost 6 bases to trimming and J lost 5 bases; unmatched junction nucleotides: 12. CDR1 SNHLY and CDR2 FYNNEI come from the germline V gene.

This rearrangement joins TRBV28 to TRBJ1-5; D possibly corresponds to TRBD1 (6 bases). V gave up 2 bases and J gave up 1 base, with 15 bases separating them. Germline V gene sequence: CDR1 MDHEN, CDR2 SYDVKM. The CDR3 length is 17 residues. In DNA form, the CDR3 reads TGTGCCAGCAGTTTAATTGGCGGGGGCGGAAGCAATCAGCCCCAGCATTTT. Its translation: CASSLIGGGGSNQPQHF.

The chain combines TRBV14 with TRBJ2-3; a weak D match, TRBD2 (6 bases). V was cut by 0 bases and J by 3 bases, with 10 bases left in between. The CDR3 spans 15 residues. Germline V gives CDR1 SGHDN, CDR2 FVKESK. In DNA form, the CDR3 reads TGTGCCAGCAGCCAAGAACGGGACTGGACAGATACGCAGTATTTT. The encoded protein is CASSQERDWTDTQYF.

The J gene is TRBJ2-5, the V gene TRBV14; 7 bases align to TRBD1. Losses at the gene ends were 2 bases for V and 2 bases for J; bases not matched to a gene: 5. In germline, CDR1 is SGHDN, CDR2 FVKESK. The CDR3 consists of 15 residues. The CDR3 DNA sequence: TGTGCCAGCAGCCAATTCGGGACAGAGCAAGAGACCCAGTACTTC. Translation: CASSQFGTEQETQYF.

The J gene is TRBJ2-7, the V gene TRBV19; 7 bases match TRBD1. The CDR3 contains 15 residues. J lost 3 bases, V lost 1 base, and 6 bases had no gene match. Germline V CDR1 and CDR2: LNHDA, SQIVND (reference sequence). The CDR3, as DNA: TGTGCCAGTAGTATAGCGCAGGGGGTAAGCTACGAGCAGTACTTC. Encoded protein: CASSIAQGVSYEQYF.

Worth noting for this clone: One end of the junction does not line up with germline, which may come from a read error. CDR3 protein: CASSPGSATGDEQYF. In nucleotides, the CDR3 is TGTGCTAGCAGCCCAGGGTCAGCTACGGGTGACGAGCAGTACTTC. The chain links TRBV7-7 to TRBJ2-7, with D maybe TRBD1 (5 bases). Per germline, CDR1 SSHAT and CDR2 FNYEAQ (reference sequence). The CDR3 covers 15 residues. The complete variable domain, with remaining parts taken from reference TRBV7-7 and TRBJ2-7, reads GAGVSQSPRYKVTKRGQDVTLRCDPISSHATLYWYQQALGQGPEFLTYFNYEAQPDKSGLPSDRFSAERPEGSISTLTIQRTEQRDSAMYRCASSPGSATGDEQYFGPGTRLTVT.

In its sample, this clone was seen a few times. The chain employs TRBV6-1 and TRBJ2-7; 11 bases align to TRBD1. The CDR3 has 15 residues. V shed 4 bases, J shed 6 bases, and the junction held 8 bases outside the gene matches. The germline gives CDR1 MNHNS, CDR2 SASEGT. The CDR3 loop is CASSAQTGTGGEQYF. The CDR3 bases are TGTGCCAGCAGTGCGCAGACCGGGACAGGGGGCGAGCAGTACTTC.

The genes are TRBV15 and TRBJ1-1, with D tentatively TRBD1 (5 bases). Germline CDR1 and CDR2: LNHNV and YYDKDF (reference sequence). This CDR3 is 14 amino acids long. Deletions cut 3 bases from V and 2 bases from J, with 10 bases between. The chain's CDR3 is CATSSQGPNTEAFF. CDR3 nucleotide sequence: TGTGCCACCAGCAGCCAGGGCCCAAACACTGAAGCTTTCTTT.

The chain carries TRBV7-2 and TRBJ1-1, with TRBD1 matching over 11 bases. Unmatched junction bases numbered 4, after V lost 5 bases and J lost 5 bases. The CDR3 runs to 14 residues. Germline V CDR1 and CDR2: SGHTA, FQGNSA. DNA of the CDR3: TGTGCCAGCAGCCAGGGACAGGGGGGTACTGAAGCTTTCTTT. This gives the protein CASSQGQGGTEAFF. Complete variable domain (other parts from reference TRBV7-2 and TRBJ1-1): GAGVSQSPSNKVTEKGKDVELRCDPISGHTALYWYRQSLGQGLEFLIYFQGNSAPDKSGLPSDRFSAERTGGSVSTLTIQRTQQEDSAVYLCASSQGQGGTEAFFGQGTRLTVV.

This sequence joins TRBV5-1 and TRBJ2-2; 7 nucleotides agree with TRBD1. The CDR3 is made up of 15 amino acids. V was pared by 4 bases and J by 1 base, with 4 bases of the junction left unmatched. Germline assignment: CDR1 SGHRS and CDR2 YFSETQ. CDR3 sequence (DNA): TGCGCCAGCAGCCCCCGACAGGGGAACACCGGGGAGCTGTTTTTT. Its protein product is CASSPRQGNTGELFF.

The chain carries TRBV6-5 and TRBJ2-7; 8 positions agree with TRBD1. J lost 4 bases, V lost 4 bases, and 12 bases had no gene match. CDR1 MNHEY and CDR2 SVGAGI come from the germline V gene. The CDR3 length is 16 residues. In DNA, the CDR3 is TGTGCCAGCAGTTCCGGCAGGGGGCTGGGGGAATACGAGCAGTACTTC. This codes for CASSSGRGLGEYEQYF.

The chain carries TRBV18 and TRBJ2-1; a weak D match, TRBD2 (7 bases). The CDR3 runs 16 residues. From germline, CDR1 is KGHSH and CDR2 LQKENI. Trimming left V 6 bases short and J 4 bases short, with 19 bases between. The chain's CDR3 is CASSNYQGGGYNEQFF. DNA of the CDR3: TGTGCCAGCTCGAACTACCAAGGGGGGGGTTACAATGAGCAGTTCTTC.

V gene TRBV7-3 combines with J gene TRBJ2-7; the match to TRBD2 covers 7 bases. Germline lookup yields CDR1 SGHTA and CDR2 FQGTGA. The CDR3 length is 15 residues. The V gene end was trimmed by 8 bases and the J gene end by 1 base; junction bases not matched to a gene: 11. The CDR3 sequence is CASGGGMGGSYEQYF. Here the CDR3 DNA reads TGTGCCAGCGGGGGGGGTATGGGAGGATCCTACGAGCAGTACTTC.

The rearrangement links TRBV5-8 to TRBJ1-4, with 7 bases aligning to TRBD1. Trimming cost V 3 bases and J 0 bases; bases outside gene matches: 5. CDR3 length: 16 residues. Germline CDR1 is SGHTS and CDR2 is YDEGEE. CDR3 DNA: TGTGCCAGCAGCTGGGGGGACAGAACAACTAATGAAAAACTGTTTTTT. The encoded protein is CASSWGDRTTNEKLFF.

The J gene is TRBJ2-5, the V gene TRBV7-7, with D possibly matching TRBD2 (6 bases). The CDR3 length is 12 residues. V was cut by 7 bases and J by 7 bases, with 13 bases left in between. Germline V gene data show CDR1 as SSHAT and CDR2 as FNYEAQ (reference sequence). The CDR3 nucleotides read TGTGCCAGCACCAACGGGGGAGGGACCCAGTACTTC. Protein product: CASTNGGGTQYF.

The V call is TRBV11-3, the J call TRBJ2-1; no definite D call. V lost 1 base to trimming and J lost 8 bases, with 9 bases between them. In germline, CDR1 is SGHNT, CDR2 YENEEA. The CDR3 is 13 amino acids. The DNA of the CDR3 is TGTGCCAGCAGCTTAGGGCCTTACGATGAGCAGTTCTTC. This translates into CASSLGPYDEQFF.

The CDR3 DNA is TGTGCCAGCAGTTACCCAGACCCGGGGAGTACCTACGAGCAGTACTTC. This translates into CASSYPDPGSTYEQYF. The chain uses TRBV6-6 and TRBJ2-7, with TRBD2 as a possible D gene (5 bases). V lost 2 bases, J lost 2 bases, and 16 bases lay in between. The CDR3 is 16 amino acids. The germline CDR1 and CDR2 sequences are MNHNY and SVGAGI (reference sequence).

V is TRBV20-1 and J is TRBJ1-1; 8 bases match TRBD1. With 6 bases clipped from V and 10 bases from J, the junction kept 4 bases outside the gene matches. From germline, CDR1 is DFQATT and CDR2 SNEGSKA (reference sequence). The CDR3 covers 10 residues. The CDR3: CSATDRGAFF. The CDR3 bases are TGCAGTGCAACAGACAGGGGAGCTTTCTTT.

The chain employs TRBV18 and TRBJ1-1; D is uncertain. The CDR3 runs 19 residues. Germline V lookup: CDR1 KGHSH, CDR2 LQKENI. Trimming pared 4 bases from V and 8 bases from J, leaving 32 bases between. The CDR3 loop is CASSHLTPDGPRRGPEAFF. CDR3 in DNA: TGTGCCAGCTCACATCTAACTCCTGACGGCCCCCGTCGAGGCCCGGAAGCTTTCTTT.

V is TRBV2 and J is TRBJ2-7; 11 nucleotides match TRBD2. J lost 0 bases, V lost 8 bases, and 15 bases had no gene match. Germline lookup yields CDR1 SNHLY and CDR2 FYNNEI. The CDR3 is made up of 18 amino acids. The CDR3 DNA follows: TGTGCCAGCCAGAAAACTTTCCTCGGGACTAGCGGCTCCTACGAGCAGTACTTC. Its translation is CASQKTFLGTSGSYEQYF.

The sample holds a few counts of this clone. The chain links TRBV28 to TRBJ2-3; 8 bases align to TRBD2. Unmatched junction bases numbered 7, after V lost 6 bases and J lost 2 bases. Germline V CDR1 and CDR2: MDHEN, SYDVKM. This CDR3 comprises 15 residues. The CDR3 sequence: CASRARLAPTDTQYF. CDR3 DNA: TGTGCCAGCAGGGCTCGACTAGCGCCCACAGATACGCAGTATTTT.

The chain carries TRBV2 and TRBJ1-4; 7 nucleotides agree with TRBD1. The CDR3 has 14 amino acids. J gave up 4 bases and V 8 bases, and 7 bases lay outside the gene matches. CDR1 and CDR2 (germline): SNHLY, FYNNEI. The CDR3 is CASQGGSNNEKLFF. The CDR3, as DNA: TGTGCCAGCCAAGGGGGCTCGAATAATGAAAAACTGTTTTTT.